A selection of T cell receptor beta chains follows, all from one sample in a study of cytomegalovirus exposure and HLA in healthy donors. Profiling relied on immunoSEQ multiplex PCR, and the TCRdb table lists in-frame clones only, not all of them. The sample records around 130,000 clones, around 85% being singletons. Sequenced sample: PBMCs. These receptors originate from a boy aged 5-17 years in good health and CMV-seronegative. The CDR3 runs from the conserved cysteine through the conserved F or W. The order of the fields is J gene, clone size, D gene, V gene, CDR3 protein, CDR3 DNA. A D gene is named only where the DNA matches it firmly. For some rows the clone size is stated as once, few or many, or as a class when expanded; others skip it.

>TRBJ2-5|-|TRBD1|TRBV9
CASSGRQGQETQYF
TGTGCCAGCAGCGGCCGACAGGGTCAAGAGACCCAGTACTTC
>TRBJ1-1|-|TRBD1|TRBV30
CAWSVQRGRWTEAFF
TGTGCCTGGAGTGTACAAAGGGGGCGATGGACTGAAGCTTTCTTT
>TRBJ2-3|-|TRBD1|TRBV7-8
CASSLFGQGAVTDTQYF
TGTGCCAGCAGCCTATTCGGACAGGGGGCTGTGACAGATACGCAGTATTTT
>TRBJ2-3|few|TRBD2|TRBV6-4
CASSDSGLAGEASTDTQYF
TGTGCCAGCAGTGATTCGGGACTAGCGGGGGAGGCGAGCACAGATACGCAGTATTTT
>TRBJ2-2|-|-|TRBV7-3
CASGQNTGELFF
TGTGCCAGTGGACAGAACACCGGGGAGCTGTTTTTT
>TRBJ1-2|-|-|TRBV19
CASSILDNTYPF
TGTGCCAGTAGTATATTGGACAACACTTACCCCTTC
>TRBJ1-5|-|-|TRBV10-3
CAISEGEQPQHF
TGTGCCATCAGTGAGGGGGAGCAGCCCCAGCATTTT
>TRBJ2-5|-|TRBD2|TRBV7-9
CASGSGAETQYF
TGTGCCAGCGGGAGCGGGGCGGAGACCCAGTACTTC
>TRBJ1-1|-|-|TRBV13
CASSVTPRKCEAFF
TGTGCCAGCAGCGTCACCCCCAGGAAATGTGAAGCTTTCTTT
>TRBJ1-4|-|TRBD1|TRBV2
CASRVQGEAEKLFF
TGTGCCAGCAGGGTACAGGGGGAGGCTGAAAAACTGTTTTTT
>TRBJ2-3|-|-|TRBV7-3
CASSRGAIQTDTQYF
TGTGCCAGCAGCCGGGGAGCCATTCAAACAGATACGCAGTATTTT
>TRBJ2-6|-|-|TRBV10-3
CAISLNRVGGANVLTF
TGTGCCATCAGCTTAAACAGGGTTGGTGGGGCCAACGTCCTGACTTTC
>TRBJ2-7|-|TRBD1|TRBV2
CASTGGSYEQYF
TGTGCCAGCACAGGGGGATCCTACGAGCAGTACTTC
>TRBJ1-5|-|-|TRBV5-1
CASSLQGNQPQHF
TGCGCCAGCAGCTTGCAGGGCAATCAGCCCCAGCATTTT
>TRBJ2-7|-|TRBD2|TRBV5-4
CASSWGSSGSYEQYF
TGTGCCAGCAGCTGGGGGTCTAGCGGATCCTACGAGCAGTACTTC
>TRBJ2-3|-|-|TRBV7-2
CASSLRPHVGGGRTDTQYF
TGTGCCAGCAGCCTCCGACCCCATGTAGGCGGGGGCCGCACAGATACGCAGTATTTT
>TRBJ2-5|-|-|TRBV27
CASSPFQETQYF
TGTGCCAGCAGCCCCTTTCAAGAGACCCAGTACTTC
>TRBJ2-2|-|TRBD1|TRBV4-3
CASSQGENTGELFF
TGCGCCAGCAGTCAGGGGGAGAACACCGGGGAGCTGTTTTTT
>TRBJ2-7|-|TRBD1|TRBV19
CASRDRGTYEQYF
TGTGCCAGCCGGGACAGGGGTACCTACGAGCAGTACTTC
>TRBJ2-1|-|-|TRBV4-3
CASSQDTGRYNEQFF
TGCGCCAGCAGCCAAGACACAGGTAGATACAATGAGCAGTTCTTC
>TRBJ1-4|-|-|TRBV7-9
CASSPPGTPVEKLFF
TGTGCCAGCAGCCCCCCCGGGACTCCTGTTGAAAAACTGTTTTTT
>TRBJ1-3|-|-|TRBV7-9
CASSTAQNSGNTIYF
TGTGCCAGCAGCACAGCCCAAAACTCTGGAAACACCATATATTTT
>TRBJ1-2|-|TRBD1|TRBV7-3
CASSLADRVYGYTF
TGTGCCAGCAGCTTGGCCGACAGGGTCTATGGCTACACCTTC
>TRBJ2-7|-|TRBD2|TRBV6-1
CASSVVAGASYEQYF
TGTGCCAGCAGTGTGGTAGCGGGAGCCTCCTACGAGCAGTACTTC
>TRBJ2-7|-|TRBD2|TRBV4-1
CASSQVGLVGDEQYF
TGCGCCAGCAGCCAAGTGGGACTAGTCGGCGACGAGCAGTACTTC
>TRBJ2-7|-|TRBD2|TRBV5-1
CASTRLAGDSYEQYF
TGCGCCAGCACCCGACTAGCGGGGGACTCCTACGAGCAGTACTTC
>TRBJ1-6|-|-|TRBV4-3
CASSQRGTAGVAASPLHF
TGCGCCAGCAGCCAGAGGGGTACGGCGGGGGTCGCGGCTTCACCCCTCCACTTT
>TRBJ2-7|-|TRBD2|TRBV11-2
CASSQMTSGMSYEQYF
TGTGCCAGCAGCCAGATGACTAGCGGGATGTCCTACGAGCAGTACTTC
>TRBJ2-7|-|TRBD1|TRBV19
CASSTLTGVRYEQYF
TGTGCCAGTAGTACACTAACAGGGGTGAGATACGAGCAGTACTTC
>TRBJ2-1|once|-|TRBV4-2
CASSQGYDYQPYNEQFF
TGTGCCAGCAGCCAAGGTTATGACTACCAGCCTTACAATGAGCAGTTCTTC
>TRBJ2-1|-|TRBD1|TRBV7-6
CASSFWTGGPNNEQFF
TGTGCCAGCAGCTTTTGGACAGGGGGCCCCAACAATGAGCAGTTCTTC
>TRBJ2-5|-|-|TRBV15
CATSRDLARGQETQYF
TGTGCCACCAGCAGAGATCTGGCGAGGGGGCAAGAGACCCAGTACTTC
>TRBJ2-7|-|-|TRBV6-5
CASSYSRLNYEQYF
TGTGCCAGCAGTTACTCGCGTCTCAACTACGAGCAGTACTTC
>TRBJ2-3|-|TRBD1|TRBV7-3
CASSATGPDTQYF
TGTGCCAGCAGCGCGACAGGGCCAGATACGCAGTATTTT
>TRBJ1-2|-|-|TRBV30
CAWSVLDYGYTF
TGTGCCTGGAGTGTATTAGACTATGGCTACACCTTC
>TRBJ2-7|-|-|TRBV30
CAREAYEQYF
TGTGCCCGTGAGGCCTACGAGCAGTACTTC
>TRBJ2-3|-|-|TRBV2
CASTMDRDYTDTQYF
TGTGCCAGCACCATGGACAGAGATTACACAGATACGCAGTATTTT
>TRBJ1-2|-|-|TRBV29-1
CSVERYRGYGYPF
TGCAGCGTTGAACGATATCGCGGCTATGGCTACCCCTTC
>TRBJ2-4|-|TRBD1|TRBV5-1
CASSGDSLAKNIQYF
TGCGCCAGCAGCGGGGACAGTTTAGCCAAAAACATTCAGTACTTC
>TRBJ1-6|-|TRBD1|TRBV28
CASSVSGGDNSPLHF
TGTGCCAGCAGCGTCTCAGGGGGCGATAATTCACCCCTCCACTTT
>TRBJ1-6|-|-|TRBV5-1
CASSLATGSRGSPLHF
TGCGCCAGCAGCTTGGCTACCGGGTCAAGAGGGTCACCCCTCCACTTT
>TRBJ1-6|-|TRBD1|TRBV6-1
CASRPGQGGSPLHF
TGTGCCAGCAGGCCGGGACAGGGTGGATCACCCCTCCACTTT
>TRBJ1-5|-|TRBD1|TRBV29-1
CSVEDGTGGNQPQHF
TGCAGCGTTGAAGACGGGACAGGGGGCAATCAGCCCCAGCATTTT
>TRBJ2-7|few|-|TRBV4-1
CASSQLGTGQIREQYF
TGCGCCAGCAGCCAGCTGGGAACAGGGCAAATACGAGAGCAGTACTTC
>TRBJ2-3|-|TRBD2|TRBV9
CASSPGGNADTQYF
TGTGCCAGCAGCCCGGGGGGGAATGCAGATACGCAGTATTTT
>TRBJ1-2|-|-|TRBV12-2
CASRLPRDRSNYGYTF
TGTGCAAGTCGCTTACCCCGGGACAGATCCAACTATGGCTACACCTTC
>TRBJ2-3|few|-|TRBV5-5
CASSPLGGRADTQYF
TGTGCCAGCAGCCCTCTGGGGGGGCGGGCAGATACGCAGTATTTT
>TRBJ2-1|-|-|TRBV5-6
CASSRGTGSYNEQFF
TGTGCCAGCAGCCGGGGGACCGGGTCATACAATGAGCAGTTCTTC
>TRBJ2-7|-|TRBD1|TRBV2
CASSGSLGTGPYEQYF
TGTGCCAGCAGTGGCTCATTAGGGACAGGGCCCTACGAGCAGTACTTC
>TRBJ1-2|-|-|TRBV29-1
CSVALGDYGYTF
TGCAGCGTTGCACTCGGGGACTATGGCTACACCTTC
>TRBJ2-5|-|-|TRBV7-3
CASSQGLDETQYF
TGTGCCAGCAGCCAAGGCCTAGATGAGACCCAGTACTTC
>TRBJ1-4|-|-|TRBV19
CASTTAATNEKLFF
TGTGCCAGTACGACAGCTGCAACTAATGAAAAACTGTTTTTT
>TRBJ2-2|once|TRBD2|TRBV5-1
CASSWTSGGANTGELFF
TGCGCCAGCAGCTGGACTAGCGGGGGGGCCAACACCGGGGAGCTGTTTTTT
>TRBJ2-3|-|TRBD2|TRBV5-4
CASSLAAGAITDTQYF
TGTGCCAGCAGCTTGGCAGCGGGAGCCATCACAGATACGCAGTATTTT
>TRBJ2-3|-|-|TRBV27
CASKWGLADTQYF
TGTGCCAGCAAATGGGGGCTTGCAGATACGCAGTATTTT